This is a list of T cell receptor beta chains from one sample in a study of naive and memory T cell subsets. MiXCR, run by TCRdb on the UMI-ligation and nested PCR reads, gives a single entry per CDR3 protein. The data show more than 95,000 distinct CDR3 sequences, roughly 15% seen once. The sequencing input was naive CD8+ T cells from blood. The receptors were gathered from a human donor in good health. The CDR3 runs from the conserved cysteine through the conserved F or W. D genes are given only for firm matches. Some rows have no size entry. The others give once, few or many, or a class for an expanded clone.

abundance: few; len: 16; j_gene: TRBJ1-1; v_gene: TRBV4-2; d_gene: .; CDR3nt: TGTGCCAGCAGCCAAGAACTCCTTCCATCCAACACTGAAGCTTTCTTT; CDR3aa: CASSQELLPSNTEAFF
abundance: few; len: 16; j_gene: TRBJ2-5; v_gene: TRBV4-3; d_gene: .; CDR3nt: TGCGCCAGCAGCCAAGAAGGGGCTTCGGGGAAAGAGACCCAGTACTTC; CDR3aa: CASSQEGASGKETQYF
abundance: few; len: 16; j_gene: TRBJ2-1; v_gene: TRBV7-2; d_gene: .; CDR3nt: TGTGCCAGCAGCTTTGTCATAGCCGGACGTATGGATGAGCAGTTCTTC; CDR3aa: CASSFVIAGRMDEQFF
abundance: few; len: 18; j_gene: TRBJ2-3; v_gene: TRBV9; d_gene: .; CDR3nt: TGTGCCAGCAGCCCGTACCTCTCTAGACAGGAGGGCACAGATACGCAGTATTTT; CDR3aa: CASSPYLSRQEGTDTQYF
abundance: few; len: 15; j_gene: TRBJ1-1; v_gene: TRBV7-8; d_gene: .; CDR3nt: TGTGCCAGCAGTAGGTTCCCAGGGGCGGACACTGAAGCTTTCTTT; CDR3aa: CASSRFPGADTEAFF
abundance: few; len: 12; j_gene: TRBJ1-5; v_gene: TRBV12-3/TRBV12-4; d_gene: .; CDR3nt: TGTGCCAGCAGCTATAGCAATCAGCCCCAGCATTTT; CDR3aa: CASSYSNQPQHF
abundance: few; len: 12; j_gene: TRBJ2-7; v_gene: TRBV7-9; d_gene: .; CDR3nt: TGTGCCAGCAGCTTCCCGTTAGGGGAGCAGTACTTC; CDR3aa: CASSFPLGEQYF
abundance: .; len: 18; j_gene: TRBJ2-5; v_gene: TRBV20-1; d_gene: .; CDR3nt: TGCAGTGCTAGAGATTGGGAAGCGGTGAAAACGTACCAAGAGACCCAGTACTTC; CDR3aa: CSARDWEAVKTYQETQYF
abundance: .; len: 15; j_gene: TRBJ2-5; v_gene: TRBV19; d_gene: .; CDR3nt: TGTGCCAGTAGTCCCCGAGGGAAACACCAAGAGACCCAGTACTTC; CDR3aa: CASSPRGKHQETQYF
abundance: .; len: 16; j_gene: TRBJ2-1; v_gene: TRBV7-9; d_gene: TRBD2; CDR3nt: TGTGCCAGCAGCTCGTTACGGGGACTAGCGGGGAATGAGCAGTTCTTC; CDR3aa: CASSSLRGLAGNEQFF
abundance: few; len: 15; j_gene: TRBJ1-5; v_gene: TRBV27; d_gene: TRBD1; CDR3nt: TGTGCCAGCAGTTCGGGACAGGGGAGCAATCAGCCCCAGCATTTT; CDR3aa: CASSSGQGSNQPQHF
abundance: .; len: 14; j_gene: TRBJ2-7; v_gene: TRBV29-1; d_gene: .; CDR3nt: TGCAGCGTTGTCTCGGCCTCTGGCTCCTACGAGCAGTACTTC; CDR3aa: CSVVSASGSYEQYF
abundance: .; len: 19; j_gene: TRBJ2-4; v_gene: TRBV12-3/TRBV12-4; d_gene: TRBD2; CDR3nt: TGTGCCAGCAGAAAAAGCAGCGGGGGTGCAGCGGAAGCCAAAAACATTCAGTACTTC; CDR3aa: CASRKSSGGAAEAKNIQYF
abundance: .; len: 15; j_gene: TRBJ2-7; v_gene: TRBV6-2/TRBV6-3; d_gene: .; CDR3nt: TGTGCCAGCAGTTACTTGCGGATAAGCTCCTACGAGCAGTACTTC; CDR3aa: CASSYLRISSYEQYF
abundance: many; len: 12; j_gene: TRBJ1-1; v_gene: TRBV13; d_gene: .; CDR3nt: TGTGCCAGCAGCCCCCAGACTAATGAAGCTTTCTTT; CDR3aa: CASSPQTNEAFF
abundance: .; len: 14; j_gene: TRBJ1-5; v_gene: TRBV28; d_gene: .; CDR3nt: TGTGCCAGCGCGAGCAGGGGTAGCAATCAGCCCCAGCATTTT; CDR3aa: CASASRGSNQPQHF
abundance: .; len: 14; j_gene: TRBJ1-2; v_gene: TRBV4-1; d_gene: .; CDR3nt: TGCGCCAGCAGCCAAGATGAGGTTCCCTATGGCTACACCTTC; CDR3aa: CASSQDEVPYGYTF
abundance: .; len: 15; j_gene: TRBJ1-5; v_gene: TRBV6-2/TRBV6-3; d_gene: .; CDR3nt: TGTGCCAGCAGTGCAACAGGTAATAGCAATCAGCCCCAGCATTTT; CDR3aa: CASSATGNSNQPQHF
abundance: .; len: 19; j_gene: TRBJ2-1; v_gene: TRBV29-1; d_gene: TRBD2; CDR3nt: TGCAGCGCTATTACGGTTAGCGGGGGCCGATCGGGTTACTACAATGAGCAGTTCTTC; CDR3aa: CSAITVSGGRSGYYNEQFF
abundance: .; len: 12; j_gene: TRBJ1-1; v_gene: TRBV5-5; d_gene: .; CDR3nt: TGTGCCAGCAGCTTGGACAGGGTGGGAGCTTTCTTT; CDR3aa: CASSLDRVGAFF
abundance: .; len: 15; j_gene: TRBJ2-3; v_gene: TRBV27; d_gene: .; CDR3nt: TGTGCCACCAAGTCAGCAGCGAGGGGAACAGATACGCAGTATTTT; CDR3aa: CATKSAARGTDTQYF
abundance: few; len: 15; j_gene: TRBJ2-7; v_gene: TRBV20-1; d_gene: TRBD1; CDR3nt: TGCAGTGCTAGGTTGGAACAGGGGGCCTTTTACGAGCAGTACTTC; CDR3aa: CSARLEQGAFYEQYF
abundance: many; len: 14; j_gene: TRBJ1-1; v_gene: TRBV12-3/TRBV12-4; d_gene: .; CDR3nt: TGTGCCAGCAGTTTAAATAGGGGGGATGGTGAAGCTTTCTTT; CDR3aa: CASSLNRGDGEAFF
abundance: once; len: 17; j_gene: TRBJ2-1; v_gene: TRBV20-1; d_gene: TRBD2; CDR3nt: TGCAGTGCTAGAGCCCTATGGTTTAGCGGGACGGGGAATGAGCAGTTCTTC; CDR3aa: CSARALWFSGTGNEQFF
abundance: few; len: 14; j_gene: TRBJ2-2; v_gene: TRBV20-1; d_gene: .; CDR3nt: TGCAGTGCTAGCGACCGGAGTTTTACCGGGGAGCTGTTTTTT; CDR3aa: CSASDRSFTGELFF